This entry lists 5 T cell receptor beta chains sequenced from one sample in a study of human T cells and chemical hapten exposure. TCRdb fed the RACE reads into MiXCR, producing one record per CDR3 protein. The sample has approximately 33,000 distinct CDR3 sequences; 6.5% to 8.5% are singletons. Indicated time point: healthy volunteer bleed at 2 weeks. Someone pulled total RNA out of unfractionated whole blood. Sequenced material: whole blood. The receptors originated from a human donor in good health. Some clones in this sample may be carry-over from other donors' samples.

The chain has TRBV2 and TRBJ2-3, with 11 bases fitting TRBD1. V was clipped by 7 bases and J by 1 base; unmatched bases: 4. This CDR3 spans 15 amino acids. Germline-derived CDR1 and CDR2 are SNHLY and FYNNEI. The CDR3 DNA reads TGTGCCAGCAAGGGACAGGGGGGGCGCACAGATACGCAGTATTTT. Translating it yields CASKGQGGRTDTQYF.

This clonotype was detected only a few times. This chain's CDR3 is CASSPGLAGGHNEQFF. The DNA for the CDR3 is TGTGCCAGCAGCCCGGGCCTAGCGGGAGGGCACAATGAGCAGTTCTTC. The V and J genes are TRBV4-2 and TRBJ2-1; 12 bases line up with TRBD2. Germline loops: CDR1 LGHNA, CDR2 YNFKEQ. The CDR3 contains 16 residues. Trimming removed 4 bases from V and 5 bases from J; junction bases left unmatched: 6.

This clonotype was counted at least ten times. The chain links TRBV5-1 to TRBJ2-3; perhaps TRBD2 as D (5 bases). Trimming shortened V by 0 bases and J by 2 bases, and 16 bases separated the two germline ends. This CDR3 comprises 17 residues. Germline values: CDR1 SGHRS, CDR2 YFSETQ. The CDR3, as DNA: TGCGCCAGCAGCTTGGGGGCTAGCAGATTTACCACAGATACGCAGTATTTT. This sequence encodes CASSLGASRFTTDTQYF.

This clonotype was detected only once. This could be a read error, since a much larger clone is one nucleotide away. The chain is built from TRBV5-1 and TRBJ1-1; TRBD1 is a possible D gene (5 bases). Trimming removed 6 bases from V and 7 bases from J, with 22 bases in between. This CDR3 is 15 amino acids long. CDR1 and CDR2 (germline): SGHRS, YFSETQ. The CDR3 sequence is CASIFFRQRMSEAFF. The CDR3 nucleotides are TGCGCCAGCATCTTTTTTAGACAGCGAATGAGTGAAGCTTTCTTT.

Ten or more counts support this clonotype. V gene TRBV12-3 or TRBV12-4 combines with J gene TRBJ2-4; D is ambiguous. The CDR3 consists of 11 residues. V shed 6 bases and J shed 10 bases, with 10 bases lying between them. For the CDR3, the DNA is TGTGCCAGCAGCTTCGACACGATTCAGTACTTC. It encodes CASSFDTIQYF.